The 27 T cell receptor beta chains given below trace back to one sample, sequenced in a study of T cell repertoires in cytomegalovirus infection. TCRdb independently ran MiXCR on the reads; one entry per CDR3 protein. The sample holds about 360,000 distinct CDR3 sequences; 15% to 20% are singletons and the top ten take 8.5% to 10%. Material: PBMCs. These TCRs come from a human donor in good health (CMV status not recorded). Some clones in this sample may be carry-over from other donors' samples.

Worth noting for this clonotype: One junction end does not reproduce the germline sequence, and a read error may be involved. The genes are TRBV5-1 and TRBJ2-1; tentative D call: TRBD2 (7 bases). This CDR3 is 13 amino acids long. Germline CDR1 SGHRS, CDR2 YFSETQ. The CDR3 DNA follows: TGCGCCAGCAGCGCCGGGCCGAGGGGGGGAGCGTACTTC. Translated: CASSAGPRGGAYF.

The chain has TRBV7-9 and TRBJ1-2; maybe TRBD1 (6 bases). V gave up 0 bases and J gave up 4 bases, with 12 bases separating them. Germline-derived CDR1 and CDR2 are SEHNR and FQNEAQ (reference sequence). CDR3 length: 15 residues. The CDR3 coding sequence is TGTGCCAGCAGCTTAGCCAACAGGGAGGGCTATGGCTACACCTTC. Translation: CASSLANREGYGYTF.

This clonotype appeared a few times. The chain couples TRBV29-1 to TRBJ1-2; a weak D match, TRBD1 (5 bases). V was shortened by 7 bases and J by 8 bases, with 8 bases between the two germline ends. There are 9 residues in the CDR3. Germline V gene sequence: CDR1 SQVTM, CDR2 ANQGSEA. The DNA of the CDR3 is TGCAGCGCTCACAGGGGCTACACCTTC. As protein: CSAHRGYTF.

Many counts were recorded for this clonotype. The chain carries TRBV20-1 and TRBJ1-3; tentatively, D is TRBD1 (5 bases). The germline CDR1 and CDR2 sequences are DFQATT and SNEGSKA (reference sequence). This CDR3 is built from 16 residues. With 5 bases removed from V and 5 bases from J, the gap between germline ends came to 22 bases. The CDR3 DNA reads as TGCAGTGCTCCAAACCGGGACCAAGCTCACAGAAACACCATATATTTT. Translation: CSAPNRDQAHRNTIYF.

This clonotype was seen many times. J is TRBJ1-6 and V is TRBV19, with D hard to call. CDR3 length equals 18 residues. CDR1 is LNHDA and CDR2 is SQIVND in the germline V gene (reference sequence). Trimming left V 3 bases short and J 0 bases short, with 15 bases between. CDR3 sequence (DNA): TGTGCCAGTAGTATCTCAGGAACAATCAGCTCCTATAATTCACCCCTCCACTTT. Protein: CASSISGTISSYNSPLHF.

The chain uses TRBV24-1 and TRBJ2-3, with a tentative D call TRBD2 (5 bases). Looked up from germline, CDR1 is KGHDR and CDR2 is SFDVKD. The CDR3 has 13 amino acids. Trimming shortened V by 6 bases and J by 2 bases, and 8 bases separated the two germline ends. CDR3 region: CATSSGPTDTQYF. CDR3 sequence (DNA): TGTGCCACCAGTAGCGGACCCACAGATACGCAGTATTTT.

Only a few counts were recorded for this clonotype. The chain combines TRBV15 with TRBJ2-3; no clear D gene. Germline V gene data show CDR1 as LNHNV and CDR2 as YYDKDF (reference sequence). CDR3 length: 13 amino acids. The V end lost 0 bases, the J end lost 5 bases, and 6 bases lay between the germline ends. CDR3: CATSRDPKDTQYF. The CDR3 DNA follows: TGTGCCACCAGCAGAGACCCAAAAGATACGCAGTATTTT.

The rearrangement joins TRBV9 to TRBJ2-3; the match to TRBD2 covers 7 bases. CDR1 and CDR2 from the germline V gene are SGDLS and YYNGEE. With 3 bases clipped from V and 3 bases from J, the junction kept 7 bases outside the gene matches. The CDR3 consists of 15 residues. CDR3 DNA sequence: TGTGCCAGCAGCGCTACTAGCGATTTGACAGATACGCAGTATTTT. Protein sequence: CASSATSDLTDTQYF. Looking up the rest from reference TRBV9 and TRBJ2-3 gives the full variable domain: DSGVTQTPKHLITATGQRVTLRCSPRSGDLSVYWYQQSLDQGLQFLIQYYNGEERAKGNILERFSAQQFPDLHSELNLSSLELGDSALYFCASSATSDLTDTQYFGPGTRLTVL.

In DNA, the CDR3 is TGTGCCAGCCTTGGGACAGGAGTTATTGATACGCAGTATTTT. Protein sequence: CASLGTGVIDTQYF. The genes are TRBV28 and TRBJ2-3; TRBD1 matches at 8 bases. CDR1 MDHEN and CDR2 SYDVKM come from the germline V gene. The CDR3 is made up of 14 amino acids. Trimming at V came to 8 bases and at J to 6 bases, leaving 10 bases not matched to a gene.

The chain employs TRBV5-5 and TRBJ2-2; D might be TRBD1 (5 bases). The V and J ends lost 0 bases and 0 bases respectively, with 6 bases between them. Germline CDR1 SGHKS, CDR2 YYEKEE (reference sequence). The CDR3 has 15 residues. The CDR3 nucleotides read TGTGCCAGCAGCTTGGGACAGACGAACACCGGGGAGCTGTTTTTT. Translating gives CASSLGQTNTGELFF.

The rearrangement joins TRBV10-3 to TRBJ2-7; TRBD2 might be the D (6 bases). This CDR3 has 14 amino acids. Germline V gene data show CDR1 as ENHRY and CDR2 as SYGVKD. V was pared by 4 bases and J by 6 bases, with 16 bases between. The CDR3 spells CAISGFEGGSEQYF. In DNA form, the CDR3 reads TGTGCCATCAGTGGATTCGAGGGAGGCTCCGAGCAGTACTTC.

Ten or more counts support this clonotype. The rearrangement links TRBV10-3 to TRBJ2-7; 8 positions agree with TRBD1. J gave up 1 base and V 3 bases, and 2 bases lay outside the gene matches. Per the germline V gene, CDR1 is ENHRY and CDR2 is SYGVKD. This CDR3 has 14 amino acids. Here the CDR3 reads CAISEWTGSYEQYF. In DNA form, the CDR3 reads TGTGCCATCAGTGAATGGACAGGGTCCTACGAGCAGTACTTC.

This clonotype turned up a few times. The V gene is TRBV10-2, the J gene TRBJ2-7; possibly TRBD1 for D (6 bases). Germline V gives CDR1 WSHSY, CDR2 SAAADI. V was shortened by 10 bases and J by 6 bases, with 13 bases between the two germline ends. The CDR3 is made up of 11 amino acids. CDR3 nucleotides: TGCGCCACCTTTGGGGGCCTCGAGCAGTACTTC. Its translation is CATFGGLEQYF.

Many counts were recorded for this clonotype. J is TRBJ1-1 and V is TRBV7-2, with D possibly matching TRBD1 (6 bases). The CDR3 loop spans 12 amino acids. The V gene lost 3 bases and the J gene lost 8 bases, with 10 bases spanning the gap. CDR1 is SGHTA, CDR2 FQGNSA, per germline. CDR3 coding DNA: TGTGCCAGCAGCTTTTTCAGGGGAGAAGCTTTCTTT. This gives the protein CASSFFRGEAFF.

This clonotype was seen at least ten times. The chain joins TRBV7-2 to TRBJ1-1, with D unresolved. In germline, CDR1 is SGHTA, CDR2 FQGNSA. V lost 3 bases, J lost 7 bases, and 6 bases lay in between. The CDR3 is 11 amino acids. The CDR3: CASSFGIEAFF. The CDR3, as DNA: TGTGCCAGCAGCTTCGGTATTGAAGCTTTCTTT.

There are a few counts of this clonotype. The chain carries TRBV5-3 and TRBJ2-3; D ambiguous. TRBV5-3 is designated an ORF whose function remains uncertain. The CDR3 length is 14 residues. V was clipped by 3 bases and J by 0 bases, with 8 bases between them. The CDR3 loop is CARSSPPSTDTQYF. In nucleotides, the CDR3 is TGTGCCAGAAGCTCCCCTCCAAGCACAGATACGCAGTATTTT.

The chain joins TRBV5-1 to TRBJ1-2; 8 bases align to TRBD1. The V gene end was trimmed by 4 bases and the J gene end by 8 bases; junction bases not matched to a gene: 7. Germline assignment: CDR1 SGHRS and CDR2 YFSETQ. The CDR3 is 13 residues long. The CDR3 DNA follows: TGCGCCAGCAGCGCAGACAGGGGAGAGGGCTACACCTTC. As protein: CASSADRGEGYTF.

This clonotype was seen many times. The rearrangement joins TRBV7-2 to TRBJ2-6, with 7 bases matching TRBD1. V lost 5 bases to trimming and J lost 3 bases; unmatched junction nucleotides: 7. The CDR3 extends over 16 amino acids. Looked up from germline, CDR1 is SGHTA and CDR2 is FQGNSA. Here the CDR3 reads CASSTNRGNGANVLTF. CDR3 sequence (DNA): TGTGCCAGCAGCACCAACAGGGGTAATGGGGCCAACGTCCTGACTTTC.

The J gene is TRBJ2-7, the V gene TRBV6-6, with 14 bases aligning to TRBD2. The CDR3 consists of 16 residues. V dropped 7 bases and J dropped 6; count of bases not matched to a gene: 11. Per the germline V gene, CDR1 is MNHNY and CDR2 is SVGAGI (reference sequence). In DNA, the CDR3 is TGTGCCAGCACCCCTACTGGACTAGCGGGGGGTCTCGAGCAGTACTTC. It is translated as CASTPTGLAGGLEQYF.

The DNA for the CDR3 is TGTGCCAGCAGCCCCGTCCGGATTGACGGCTACACCTTC. This sequence encodes CASSPVRIDGYTF. V is TRBV7-1 and J is TRBJ1-2; no reliable D call. TRBV7-1 is recorded as an ORF, its role being uncertain. The CDR3 has 13 residues. The ends were cut back, 5 bases at V and 8 bases at J, with 15 bases in the middle.

The chain links TRBV20-1 to TRBJ2-7; D is uncertain. Trimming took off 3 bases at V and 2 bases at J, with 11 bases between the two ends. The germline V gene has CDR1 DFQATT and CDR2 SNEGSKA (reference sequence). This CDR3 is built from 13 residues. The CDR3 sequence: CSASGVITYEQYF. As DNA, the CDR3 is TGCAGTGCTAGCGGCGTAATTACCTACGAGCAGTACTTC.

The chain employs TRBV12-3 or TRBV12-4 and TRBJ2-2; the D gene is possibly TRBD1 (5 bases). The CDR3 has 15 residues. Trimming removed 3 bases at V and 1 base at J, with 9 bases between. The CDR3 sequence is CASSFRAGNTGELFF. The DNA of the CDR3 is TGTGCCAGCAGTTTCAGGGCAGGGAACACCGGGGAGCTGTTTTTT.

This clonotype has just a few counts. The rearrangement joins TRBV6-2 or TRBV6-3 to TRBJ2-1; no firm D call. This CDR3 has 12 residues. The V and J ends lost 1 base and 9 bases respectively, with 7 bases between them. Germline V gene data show CDR1 as MNHEY and CDR2 as SVGEGT. The CDR3: CASSYYTSEQFF. CDR3 DNA: TGTGCCAGCAGTTACTATACGAGTGAGCAGTTCTTC.

This clonotype was picked up many times. The J gene is TRBJ2-5, the V gene TRBV7-2, with TRBD2 matching 9 bases. With 1 base clipped from V and 5 bases from J, the junction kept 11 bases outside the gene matches. The CDR3 extends over 17 amino acids. From germline, CDR1 is SGHTA and CDR2 FQGNSA. CDR3 protein: CASSLVGGGRAWETQYF. The CDR3 bases are TGTGCCAGCAGCTTAGTGGGGGGCGGGAGGGCCTGGGAGACCCAGTACTTC.

V usage is TRBV7-9 and J usage is TRBJ1-1; D possibly corresponds to TRBD1 (6 bases). There are 17 residues in the CDR3. Trimming pared 0 bases from V and 1 base from J, leaving 15 bases between. Germline V gene lookup returns CDR1 SEHNR and CDR2 FQNEAQ (reference sequence). Here the CDR3 reads CASSLATGIVRNTEAFF. The CDR3 DNA sequence: TGTGCCAGCAGCTTAGCTACAGGGATAGTTCGGAACACTGAAGCTTTCTTT. Using reference TRBV7-9 and TRBJ1-1 for the parts outside the CDR3, the full variable domain is DTGVSQNPRHKITKRGQNVTFRCDPISEHNRLYWYRQTLGQGPEFLTYFQNEAQLEKSRLLSDRFSAERPKGSFSTLEIQRTEQGDSAMYLCASSLATGIVRNTEAFFGQGTRLTVV.

Concerning this clonotype: Germline and junction disagree at one end, which may indicate a read error. The chain has TRBV19 and TRBJ1-2; D may be TRBD1 (5 bases). This CDR3 is 13 amino acids long. CDR1 and CDR2 from the germline V gene are LNHDA and SQIVND (reference sequence). CDR3 DNA: TGTGCCAGTAGCCCGGGACGAAACTATCGCTACACCTTC. Its translation: CASSPGRNYRYTF.

V and J are TRBV11-2 and TRBJ2-7, with D possibly TRBD1 on 6 matching bases. This CDR3 comprises 15 residues. Trimming removed 2 bases from V and 2 bases from J, with 13 bases in between. Germline V lookup: CDR1 SGHAT, CDR2 FQNNGV. For the CDR3, the DNA is TGTGCCAGCAGCTTAATAGGACAGAGCCCCTACGAGCAGTACTTC. Protein product: CASSLIGQSPYEQYF.